This T cell receptor beta chain comes out of a study of blood T cell repertoires in COVID-19. The method was immunoSEQ multiplex PCR; TCRdb's version includes in-frame clones alone and lacks a portion of them. The sample shows 91,000 or so clones, under 95% of them seen only once. This CDR3 spans 13 amino acids. The ends lost 6 bases at V and 4 bases at J; junction bases unmatched: 3. This sequence was found in a woman between 45 and 60 years old in a cohort sampled during active COVID-19. The material sequenced was peripheral blood. The V gene is TRBV12-3 or TRBV12-4, the J gene TRBJ1-2; 9 bases line up with TRBD1. The CDR3 DNA reads as TGTGCCAGCAGGACGACAGGGGGCTATGGCTACACCTTC. It translates to CASRTTGGYGYTF.